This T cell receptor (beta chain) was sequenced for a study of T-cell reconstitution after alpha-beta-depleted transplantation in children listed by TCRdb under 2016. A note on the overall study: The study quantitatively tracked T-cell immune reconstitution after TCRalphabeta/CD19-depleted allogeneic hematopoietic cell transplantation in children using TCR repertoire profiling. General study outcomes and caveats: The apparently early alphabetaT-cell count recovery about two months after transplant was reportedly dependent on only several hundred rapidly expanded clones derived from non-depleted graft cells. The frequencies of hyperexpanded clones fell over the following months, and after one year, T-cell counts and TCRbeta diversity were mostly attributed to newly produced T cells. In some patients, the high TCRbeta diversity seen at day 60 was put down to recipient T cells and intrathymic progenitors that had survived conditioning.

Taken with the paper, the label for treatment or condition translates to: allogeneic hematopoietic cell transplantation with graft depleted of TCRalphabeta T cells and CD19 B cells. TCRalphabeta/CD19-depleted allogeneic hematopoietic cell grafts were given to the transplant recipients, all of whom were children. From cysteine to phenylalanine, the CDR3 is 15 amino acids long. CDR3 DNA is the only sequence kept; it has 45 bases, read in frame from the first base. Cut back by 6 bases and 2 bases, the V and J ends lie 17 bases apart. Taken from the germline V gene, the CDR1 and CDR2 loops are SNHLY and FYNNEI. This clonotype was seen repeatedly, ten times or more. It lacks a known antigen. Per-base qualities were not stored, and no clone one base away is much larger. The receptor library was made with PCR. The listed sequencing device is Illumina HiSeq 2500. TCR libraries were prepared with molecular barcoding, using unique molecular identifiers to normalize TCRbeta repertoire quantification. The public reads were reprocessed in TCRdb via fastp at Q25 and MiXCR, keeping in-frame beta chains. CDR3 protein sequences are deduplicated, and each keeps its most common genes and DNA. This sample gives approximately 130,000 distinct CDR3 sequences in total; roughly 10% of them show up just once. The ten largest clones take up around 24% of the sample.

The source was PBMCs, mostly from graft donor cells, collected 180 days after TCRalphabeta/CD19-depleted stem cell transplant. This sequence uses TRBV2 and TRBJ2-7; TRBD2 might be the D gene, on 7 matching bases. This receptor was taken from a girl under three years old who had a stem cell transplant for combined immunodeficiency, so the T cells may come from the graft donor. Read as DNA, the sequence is TGTGCCAGCAGAACGGGGCGGGGGCTCACCTACGAGCAGTACTTC. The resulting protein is CASRTGRGLTYEQYF. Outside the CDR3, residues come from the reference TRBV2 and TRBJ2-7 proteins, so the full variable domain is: EPEVTQTPSHQVTQMGQEVILRCVPISNHLYFYWYRQILGQKVEFLVSFYNNEISEKSEIFDDQFSVERPDGSNFTLKIRSTKLEDSAMYFCASRTGRGLTYEQYFGPGTRLTVT.